This T cell receptor beta chain was identified in a study of siplizumab effects on memory and regulatory T cells. Overall study results and limits: A small minority of alloreactive clones were mapped to unstimulated subsets. The apparent diversity of naive T cells exceeded that of memory cells, and naive T cells seemed to make a major contribution to the alloresponse.

Deletions cut 0 bases from V and 0 bases from J, with 7 bases between. The CDR3 spans 14 residues. In germline, CDR1 is SGHDT, CDR2 YYEEEE. Clones were read by immunoSEQ multiplex PCR, and TCRdb kept only the in-frame ones, dropping some. The sample contains about 85,000 clones, approximately 95% of which appear only once. Turning to this clone: The antigen remains undetermined.

The rearrangement joins TRBV5-6 to TRBJ2-7; D gene ambiguous. The sample taken for sequencing was CD8+ T cells sorted from blood. The receptor was derived from a human donor in good health. CDR3 nucleotides: TGTGCCAGCAGCTTGGACGGTAGCTCCTACGAGCAGTACTTC. It codes for CASSLDGSSYEQYF.